This section outlines one T cell receptor (beta chain) sequence together with its context. The junction had 5 bases not matched to a gene; V was cut back by 1 base and J by 5 bases. The germline V gene encodes CDR1 LGHNA and CDR2 YNFKEQ. The CDR3 sequence is 16 residues long. This sample is drawn from a study of CD8+ T cells in alopecia areata. Looking at the study overall: The investigators scored severity in treated patients by the percentage of affected scalp area.

Documented treatment: oral pan-JAK inhibitor, 5-10 mg twice daily. It was cDNA, reverse transcribed from extracted RNA, that served as the sequencing template. The method was immunoSEQ multiplex PCR; TCRdb's version includes in-frame clones alone and lacks a portion of them. The data contain 110,000 to 150,000 clones, around 83% of them singletons. This TCR was recovered from a human donor with alopecia areata. Material: CD8+ T cells sorted from blood, obtained at week 4, from a patient treated with tofacitinib. The V gene is TRBV4-2, the J gene TRBJ2-2, with 9 bases matching TRBD2. The DNA of the CDR3 is TGTGCCAGCAGCCAAGTAGCGGGGGACTCAACCGGGGAGCTGTTTTTT. It specifies CASSQVAGDSTGELFF.